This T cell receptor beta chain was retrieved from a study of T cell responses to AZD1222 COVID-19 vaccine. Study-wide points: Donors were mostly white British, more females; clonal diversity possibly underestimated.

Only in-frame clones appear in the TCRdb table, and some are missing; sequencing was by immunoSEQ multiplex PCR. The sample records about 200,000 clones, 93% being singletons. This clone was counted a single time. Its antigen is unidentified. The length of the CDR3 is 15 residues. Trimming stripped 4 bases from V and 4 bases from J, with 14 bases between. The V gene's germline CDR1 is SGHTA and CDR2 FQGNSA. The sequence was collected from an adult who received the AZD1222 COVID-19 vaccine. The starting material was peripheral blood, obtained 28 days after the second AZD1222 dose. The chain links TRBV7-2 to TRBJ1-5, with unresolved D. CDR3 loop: CASSSVSSPNQPQHF. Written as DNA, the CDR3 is TGTGCCAGCAGCTCCGTCTCCTCCCCAAATCAGCCCCAGCATTTT.